These T cell receptor beta chains were read from a single sample in a study of technical replicates of blood from a few donors. Sequenced by immunoSEQ multiplex PCR; TCRdb stores in-frame clones only, minus some. The top ten clones hold under 0.4% of a sample with 78,000 or so clones, roughly 91% of them seen once. The specimen was T cells isolated from PBMCs. The source of these receptors is a human donor in good health. Some clones in this sample may be carry-over from other donors' samples. CDR3s include the opening cysteine and the closing phenylalanine or tryptophan. The D gene is left open where the match is weak. Only part of the rows carry a size: once, few, many, or a class if the clone is expanded.

TRBJ1-3 | TRBD1 | once | TRBV28 | TGTGCCAGCAGTCACGACAGGGCGGGAAACACCATATATTTT | CASSHDRAGNTIYF
TRBJ1-4 | - | - | TRBV7-9 | TGTGCCAGCAGCTTAGAGGTCTCGGGGGATAAACTGTTTTTT | CASSLEVSGDKLFF
TRBJ2-7 | TRBD2 | - | TRBV4-2 | TGTGCCAGCAGCCCGTACGCTAGCGGAGAGACCTACGAGCAGTACTTC | CASSPYASGETYEQYF
TRBJ2-7 | - | - | TRBV5-5 | TGTGCCAGCAGCTTGGCTGCAGGATCCTACGAGCAGTACTTC | CASSLAAGSYEQYF
TRBJ2-3 | - | - | TRBV7-2 | TGTGCCAGCAGCTTCAGTTCGGCGTCGGGACAAGATACGCAGTATTTT | CASSFSSASGQDTQYF
TRBJ2-3 | - | - | TRBV5-1 | TGCGCCAGCAGCTTGGAAGGGGGTGGCACAGATACGCAGTATTTT | CASSLEGGGTDTQYF
TRBJ2-3 | TRBD1 | - | TRBV5-1 | TGCGCCAGCAGCTTGGAACAGGGGGCGCAGGGTACGCAGTATTTT | CASSLEQGAQGTQYF
TRBJ2-7 | - | once | TRBV5-1 | TGCGCCAGCAGCCCCGGACAACCCTACGAGCAGTACTTC | CASSPGQPYEQYF
TRBJ1-5 | - | few | TRBV7-9 | TGTGCCAGCAGCCCCGTTGACGCAGGGGTGGGCAATCAGCCCCAGCATTTT | CASSPVDAGVGNQPQHF
TRBJ2-5 | TRBD1 | - | TRBV2 | TGTGCCAGCAGCCCCAGGACAGGACAAGAGACCCAGTACTTC | CASSPRTGQETQYF
TRBJ2-3 | - | - | TRBV5-1 | TGCGCCAGCAGCTCAGGGAATGTGGGAGATACGCAGTATTTT | CASSSGNVGDTQYF
TRBJ1-6 | - | - | TRBV10-3 | TGTGCCATCCAACAGGGAGATTCACCCCTCCACTTT | CAIQQGDSPLHF
TRBJ2-3 | - | - | TRBV11-3 | TGTGCCAGCAGCTCCCCGCCGGGACTTGCGCAGTATTTT | CASSSPPGLAQYF
TRBJ1-2 | TRBD1 | - | TRBV5-1 | TGCGCCAGCAGCTTGCAGGGGGAAATCTATGGCTACACCTTC | CASSLQGEIYGYTF
TRBJ2-1 | - | - | TRBV13 | TGTGCCAGCAGCTTAGGCTGGACAGTATACAATGAGCAGTTCTTC | CASSLGWTVYNEQFF
TRBJ2-1 | TRBD2 | - | TRBV11-1 | TGTGCCAGCAGCTTAATCGCTAGCGGGAGGTCCTACAATGAGCAGTTCTTC | CASSLIASGRSYNEQFF
TRBJ2-4 | TRBD1 | - | TRBV5-1 | TGCGCCAGCAGCCTACAGGGGGCGCGGAACATTCAGTACTTC | CASSLQGARNIQYF
TRBJ1-4 | TRBD1 | - | TRBV11-2 | TGTGCCAGCAGCTTAGTTACAGGGGGCCCTGAAAAACTGTTTTTT | CASSLVTGGPEKLFF
TRBJ2-3 | - | - | TRBV27 | TGTGCCAGCAGTGCTACCCTAGCTGACACAGATACGCAGTATTTT | CASSATLADTDTQYF
TRBJ1-1 | - | once | TRBV7-2 | TGTGCCAGCAGCTTTTCGGGGGACACTGAAGCTTTCTTT | CASSFSGDTEAFF
TRBJ1-5 | - | - | TRBV5-5 | TGTGCCAGCAGCTTGGACGCCAGCGCAGATAGCAATCAGCCCCAGCATTTT | CASSLDASADSNQPQHF
TRBJ2-2 | - | - | TRBV11-2 | TGTGCCAGCAGCCTAATACAGGGTAAATTGGCCGGGGAGCTGTTTTTT | CASSLIQGKLAGELFF
TRBJ2-1 | TRBD2 | - | TRBV6-5 | TGTGCCAGCAGTTCCAGAGCGGGGGGCTACAATGAGCAGTTCTTC | CASSSRAGGYNEQFF